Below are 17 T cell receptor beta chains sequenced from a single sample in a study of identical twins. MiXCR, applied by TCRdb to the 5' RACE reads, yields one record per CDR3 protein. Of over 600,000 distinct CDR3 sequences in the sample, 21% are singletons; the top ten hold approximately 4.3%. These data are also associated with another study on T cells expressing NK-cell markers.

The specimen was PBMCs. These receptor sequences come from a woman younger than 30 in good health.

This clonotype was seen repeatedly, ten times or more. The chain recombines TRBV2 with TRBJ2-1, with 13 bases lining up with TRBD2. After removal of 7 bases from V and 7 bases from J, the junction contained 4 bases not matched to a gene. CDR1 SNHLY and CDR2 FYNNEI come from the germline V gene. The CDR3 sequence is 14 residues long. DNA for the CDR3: TGTGCCAGCACTGGGACTAGCGGGGCGAATGAGCAGTTCTTC. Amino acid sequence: CASTGTSGANEQFF.

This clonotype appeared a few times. CDR3 amino acids: CASTTGIGANVLTF. CDR3 sequence (DNA): TGTGCCAGCACCACAGGGATTGGGGCCAACGTCCTGACTTTC. J is TRBJ2-6 and V is TRBV12-3 or TRBV12-4; possible D gene TRBD1, 6 bases. The CDR3 has 14 amino acids. V was cut by 7 bases and J by 3 bases, with 10 bases left in between.

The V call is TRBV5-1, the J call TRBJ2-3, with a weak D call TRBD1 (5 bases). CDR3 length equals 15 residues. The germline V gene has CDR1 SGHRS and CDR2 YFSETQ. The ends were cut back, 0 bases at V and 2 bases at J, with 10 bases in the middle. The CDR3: CASSLEFGATDTQYF. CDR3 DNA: TGCGCCAGCAGCTTGGAGTTTGGGGCCACAGATACGCAGTATTTT.

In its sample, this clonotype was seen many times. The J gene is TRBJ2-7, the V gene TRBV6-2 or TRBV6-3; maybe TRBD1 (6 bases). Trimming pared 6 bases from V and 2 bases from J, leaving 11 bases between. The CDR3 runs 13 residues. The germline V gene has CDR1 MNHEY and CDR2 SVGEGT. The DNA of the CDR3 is TGTGCCAGCAGATGGACAGTGGCCTACGAGCAGTACTTC. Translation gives CASRWTVAYEQYF.

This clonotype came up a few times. CDR3 sequence: CASSHIGTGDTGELFF. For the CDR3, the DNA is TGCGCCAGCAGCCACATCGGGACAGGGGACACCGGGGAGCTGTTTTTT. V and J are TRBV4-3 and TRBJ2-2; 10 bases are shared with TRBD1. The CDR3 contains 16 residues. With V trimmed by 3 bases and J by 3 bases, 4 bases remained unmatched. CDR1 and CDR2 from the germline V gene are LGHNA and YSLEER.

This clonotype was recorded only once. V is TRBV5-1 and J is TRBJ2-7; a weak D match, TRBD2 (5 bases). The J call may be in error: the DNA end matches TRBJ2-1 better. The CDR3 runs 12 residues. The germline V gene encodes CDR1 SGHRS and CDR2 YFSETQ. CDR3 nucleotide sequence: TGCGCCAGCAGCCTCTCCGGGGTCAAGCAGTTCTTC. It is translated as CASSLSGVKQFF.

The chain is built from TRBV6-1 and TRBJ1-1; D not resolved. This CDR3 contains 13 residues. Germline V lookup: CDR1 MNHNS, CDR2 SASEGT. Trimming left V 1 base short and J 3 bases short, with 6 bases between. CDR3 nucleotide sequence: TGTGCCAGCAGTGAAGACCCTTACACTGAAGCTTTCTTT. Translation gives CASSEDPYTEAFF.

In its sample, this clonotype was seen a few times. The CDR3 DNA reads as TGTGCCAGCAGCTTGATTGATAGGACCCACGAGCAGTACTTC. Amino acids: CASSLIDRTHEQYF. The chain employs TRBV5-6 and TRBJ2-7; D gene unclear. The CDR3 spans 14 residues. Germline CDR1 is SGHDT and CDR2 is YYEEEE. V was pared by 1 base and J by 5 bases, with 13 bases between.

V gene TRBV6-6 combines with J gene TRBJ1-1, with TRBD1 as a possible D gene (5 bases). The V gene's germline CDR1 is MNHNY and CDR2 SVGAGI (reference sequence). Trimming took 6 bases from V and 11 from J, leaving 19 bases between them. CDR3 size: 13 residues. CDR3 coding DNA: TGTGCCAGCAGATATACAGGATTAGAGCCGGCTTTCTTT. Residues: CASRYTGLEPAFF.

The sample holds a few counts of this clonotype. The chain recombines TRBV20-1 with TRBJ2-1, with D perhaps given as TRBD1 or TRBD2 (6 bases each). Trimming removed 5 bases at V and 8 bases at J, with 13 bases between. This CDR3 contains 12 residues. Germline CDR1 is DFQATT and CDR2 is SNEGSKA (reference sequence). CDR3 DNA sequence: TGCAGTGCTGAACAGGGCGGGGATGAGCAGTTCTTC. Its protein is CSAEQGGDEQFF.

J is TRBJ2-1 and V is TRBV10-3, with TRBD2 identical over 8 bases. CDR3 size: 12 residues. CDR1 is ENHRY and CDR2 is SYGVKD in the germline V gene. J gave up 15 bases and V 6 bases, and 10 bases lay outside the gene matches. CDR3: CAIRSGTSSTFF. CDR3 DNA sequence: TGTGCCATCAGGTCCGGGACTAGTTCTACGTTCTTC.

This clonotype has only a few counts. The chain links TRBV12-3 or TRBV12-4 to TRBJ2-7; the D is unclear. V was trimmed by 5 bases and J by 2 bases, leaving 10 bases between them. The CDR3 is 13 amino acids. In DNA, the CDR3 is TGTGCCAGCAGTCCGTTTGGACCCTACGAGCAGTACTTC. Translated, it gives CASSPFGPYEQYF.

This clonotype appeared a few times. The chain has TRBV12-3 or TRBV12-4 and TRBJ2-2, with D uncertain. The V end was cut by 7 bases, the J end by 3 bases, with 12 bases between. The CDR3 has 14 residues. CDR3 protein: CASKIYWDTGELFF. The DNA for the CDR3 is TGTGCCAGCAAAATCTATTGGGACACCGGGGAGCTGTTTTTT.

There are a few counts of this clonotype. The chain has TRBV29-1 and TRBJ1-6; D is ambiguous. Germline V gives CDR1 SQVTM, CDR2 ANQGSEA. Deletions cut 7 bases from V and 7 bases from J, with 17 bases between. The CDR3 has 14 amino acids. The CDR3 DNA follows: TGCAGCGCACGGGAGGGTCAAGGGAATTCACCCCTCCACTTT. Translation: CSAREGQGNSPLHF.

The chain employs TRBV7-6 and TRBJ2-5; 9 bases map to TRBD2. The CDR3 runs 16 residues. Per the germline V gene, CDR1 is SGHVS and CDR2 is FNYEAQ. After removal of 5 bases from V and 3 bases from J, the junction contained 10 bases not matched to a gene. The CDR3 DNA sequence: TGTGCCAGCAGCCTTCCAGCGGGGGGCTGGGAAGAGACCCAGTACTTC. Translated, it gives CASSLPAGGWEETQYF.

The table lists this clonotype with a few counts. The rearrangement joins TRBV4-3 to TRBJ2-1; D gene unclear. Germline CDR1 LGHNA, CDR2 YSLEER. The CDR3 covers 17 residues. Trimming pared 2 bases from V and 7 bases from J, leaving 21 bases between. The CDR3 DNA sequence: TGCGCCAGCAGCCAAACGACCAGGAGACTTTCCCTAAATGAGCAGTTCTTC. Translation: CASSQTTRRLSLNEQFF.

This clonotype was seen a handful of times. CDR3 loop: CATSGGYYGYTF. The CDR3 bases are TGTGCCACCAGCGGGGGTTACTATGGCTACACCTTC. The genes are TRBV15 and TRBJ1-2, with a tentative D call TRBD1 (5 bases). The CDR3 sequence is 12 residues long. Germline CDR1 and CDR2: LNHNV and YYDKDF (reference sequence). Trimming stripped 5 bases from V and 3 bases from J, with 7 bases between.